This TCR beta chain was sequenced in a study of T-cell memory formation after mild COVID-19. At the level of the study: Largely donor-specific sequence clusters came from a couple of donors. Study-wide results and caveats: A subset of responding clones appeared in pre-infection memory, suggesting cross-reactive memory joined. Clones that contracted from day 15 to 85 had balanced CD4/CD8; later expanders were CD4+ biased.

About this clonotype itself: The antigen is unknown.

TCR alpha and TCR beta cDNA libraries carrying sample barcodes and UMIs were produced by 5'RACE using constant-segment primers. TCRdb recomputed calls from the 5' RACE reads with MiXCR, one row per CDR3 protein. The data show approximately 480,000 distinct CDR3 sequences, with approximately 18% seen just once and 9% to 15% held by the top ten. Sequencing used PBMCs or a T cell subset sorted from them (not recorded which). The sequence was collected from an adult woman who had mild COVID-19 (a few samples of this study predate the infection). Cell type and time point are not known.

Here the CDR3 DNA reads TGTGCCACCAGTGGCCGGGGCACCGCTAGCGGGGGGATCCAAGAGACCCAGTACTTC. It specifies CATSGRGTASGGIQETQYF. The chain uses TRBV24-1 and TRBJ2-5; 11 positions match TRBD2. Per germline, CDR1 KGHDR and CDR2 SFDVKD. V trimming: 5 bases; J trimming: 1 base; junction bases outside the gene matches: 14. The CDR3 has 19 amino acids.